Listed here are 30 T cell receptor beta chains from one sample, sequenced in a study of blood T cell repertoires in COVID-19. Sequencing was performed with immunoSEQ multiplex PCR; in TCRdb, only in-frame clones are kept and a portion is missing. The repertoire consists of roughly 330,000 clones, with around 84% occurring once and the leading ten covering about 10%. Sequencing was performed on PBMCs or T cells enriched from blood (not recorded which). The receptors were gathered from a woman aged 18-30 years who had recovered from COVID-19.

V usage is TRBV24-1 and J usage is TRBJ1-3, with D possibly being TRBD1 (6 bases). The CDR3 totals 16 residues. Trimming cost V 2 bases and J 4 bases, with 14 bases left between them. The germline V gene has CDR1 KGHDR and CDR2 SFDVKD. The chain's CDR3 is CATSDSRPGEGNTIYF. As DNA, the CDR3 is TGTGCCACCAGTGATTCCAGGCCAGGGGAAGGAAACACCATATATTTT.

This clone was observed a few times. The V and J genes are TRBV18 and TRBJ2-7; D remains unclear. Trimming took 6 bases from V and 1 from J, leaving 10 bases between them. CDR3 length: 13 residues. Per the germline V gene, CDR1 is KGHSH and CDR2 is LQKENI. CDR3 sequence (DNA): TGTGCCAGCTCGCTCGACGGGTCCTACGAGCAGTACTTC. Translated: CASSLDGSYEQYF.

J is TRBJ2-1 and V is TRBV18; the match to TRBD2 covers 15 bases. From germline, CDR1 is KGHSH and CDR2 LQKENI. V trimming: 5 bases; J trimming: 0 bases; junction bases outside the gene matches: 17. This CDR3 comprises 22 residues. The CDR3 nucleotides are TGTGCCAGCTCATCATGGGGCAGTGAACGGACTAGCGGGGGGGGCTCCTACAATGAGCAGTTCTTC. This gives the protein CASSSWGSERTSGGGSYNEQFF.

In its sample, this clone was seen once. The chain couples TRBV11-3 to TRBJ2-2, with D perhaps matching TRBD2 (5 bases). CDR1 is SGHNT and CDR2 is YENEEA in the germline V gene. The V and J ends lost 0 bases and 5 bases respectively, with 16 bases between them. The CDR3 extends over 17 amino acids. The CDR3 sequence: CASSLEGSNRGTGELFF. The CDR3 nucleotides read TGTGCCAGCAGCTTAGAGGGCTCCAACCGGGGAACCGGGGAGCTGTTTTTT.

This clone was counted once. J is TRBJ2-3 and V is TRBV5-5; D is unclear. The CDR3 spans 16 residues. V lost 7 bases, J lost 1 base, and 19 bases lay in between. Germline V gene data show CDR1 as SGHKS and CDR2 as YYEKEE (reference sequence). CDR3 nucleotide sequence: TGTGCCAGCTCCCCTATCGTCAGGCGACGCACAGATACGCAGTATTTT. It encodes CASSPIVRRRTDTQYF.

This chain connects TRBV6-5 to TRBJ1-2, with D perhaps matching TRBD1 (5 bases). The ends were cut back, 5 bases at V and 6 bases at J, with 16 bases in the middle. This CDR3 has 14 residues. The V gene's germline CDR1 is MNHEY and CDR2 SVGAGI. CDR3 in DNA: TGTGCCAGCAGTCTTAGCGGGGCCGATCATGGCTACACCTTC. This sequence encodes CASSLSGADHGYTF.

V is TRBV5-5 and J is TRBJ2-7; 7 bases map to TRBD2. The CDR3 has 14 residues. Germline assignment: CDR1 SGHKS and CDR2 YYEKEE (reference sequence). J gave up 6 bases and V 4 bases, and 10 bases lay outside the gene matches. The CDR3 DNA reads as TGTGCCAGCAGCGCTTGGACTAGTGGGAGCGAGCAGTACTTC. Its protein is CASSAWTSGSEQYF.

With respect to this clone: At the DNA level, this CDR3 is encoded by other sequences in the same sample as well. CDR3 amino acids: CASSPGQGNQPQHF. As DNA, the CDR3 is TGTGCCAGCTCACCTGGACAGGGGAACCAGCCCCAGCATTTT. This rearrangement joins TRBV18 to TRBJ1-5; 9 bases agree with TRBD1. In germline, CDR1 is KGHSH, CDR2 LQKENI. With V trimmed by 3 bases and J by 7 bases, 4 bases remained unmatched. There are 14 residues in the CDR3. Full variable domain (outside the CDR3, taken from reference TRBV18 and TRBJ1-5): NAGVMQNPRHLVRRRGQEARLRCSPMKGHSHVYWYRQLPEEGLKFMVYLQKENIIDESGMPKERFSAEFPKEGPSILRIQQVVRGDSAAYFCASSPGQGNQPQHFGDGTRLSIL.

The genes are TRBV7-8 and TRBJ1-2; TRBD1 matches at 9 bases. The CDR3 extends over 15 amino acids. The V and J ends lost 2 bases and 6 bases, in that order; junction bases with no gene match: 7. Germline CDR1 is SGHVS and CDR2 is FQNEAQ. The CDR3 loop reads CASSLWDRDRDGYTF. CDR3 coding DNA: TGTGCCAGCAGCTTATGGGACAGGGATAGGGATGGCTACACCTTC.

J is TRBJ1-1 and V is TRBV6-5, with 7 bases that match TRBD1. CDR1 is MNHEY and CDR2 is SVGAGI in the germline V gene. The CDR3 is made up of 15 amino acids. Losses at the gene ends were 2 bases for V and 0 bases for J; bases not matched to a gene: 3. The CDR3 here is CASSYGGTVNTEAFF. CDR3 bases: TGTGCCAGCAGTTACGGGGGGACAGTGAACACTGAAGCTTTCTTT.

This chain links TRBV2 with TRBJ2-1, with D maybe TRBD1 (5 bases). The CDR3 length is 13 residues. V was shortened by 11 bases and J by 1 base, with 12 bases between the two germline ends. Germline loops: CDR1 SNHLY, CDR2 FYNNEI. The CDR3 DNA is TGTGCCGGTCGACAGACTTCCTACAATGAGCAGTTCTTC. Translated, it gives CAGRQTSYNEQFF.

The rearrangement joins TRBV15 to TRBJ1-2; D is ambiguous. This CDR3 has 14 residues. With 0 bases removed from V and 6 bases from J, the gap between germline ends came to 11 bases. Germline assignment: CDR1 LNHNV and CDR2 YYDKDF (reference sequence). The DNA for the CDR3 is TGTGCCACCAGCAGAGACAGAACAGAAGATGGCTACACCTTC. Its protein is CATSRDRTEDGYTF.

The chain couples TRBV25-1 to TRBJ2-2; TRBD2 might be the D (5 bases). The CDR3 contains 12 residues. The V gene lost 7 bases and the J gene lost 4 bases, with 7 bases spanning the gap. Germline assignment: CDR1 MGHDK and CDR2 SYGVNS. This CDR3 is CASTEATGELFF. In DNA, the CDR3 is TGTGCCAGCACGGAGGCCACCGGGGAGCTGTTTTTT.

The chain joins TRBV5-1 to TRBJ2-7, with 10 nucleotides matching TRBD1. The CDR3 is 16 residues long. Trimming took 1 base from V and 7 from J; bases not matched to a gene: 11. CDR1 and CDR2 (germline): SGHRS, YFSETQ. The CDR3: CASSLNRDRGGVEQYF. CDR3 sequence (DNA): TGCGCCAGCAGCTTGAACCGGGACAGGGGTGGAGTGGAGCAGTACTTC. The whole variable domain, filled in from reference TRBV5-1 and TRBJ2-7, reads KAGVTQTPRYLIKTRGQQVTLSCSPISGHRSVSWYQQTPGQGLQFLFEYFSETQRNKGNFPGRFSGRQFSNSRSEMNVSTLELGDSALYLCASSLNRDRGGVEQYFGPGTRLTVT.

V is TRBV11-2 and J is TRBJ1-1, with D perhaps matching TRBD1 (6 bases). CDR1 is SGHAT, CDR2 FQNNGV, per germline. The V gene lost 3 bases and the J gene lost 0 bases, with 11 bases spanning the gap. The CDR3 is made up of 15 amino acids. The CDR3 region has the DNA TGTGCCAGCAGCTTTTCCCGGGACATGAACACTGAAGCTTTCTTT. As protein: CASSFSRDMNTEAFF.

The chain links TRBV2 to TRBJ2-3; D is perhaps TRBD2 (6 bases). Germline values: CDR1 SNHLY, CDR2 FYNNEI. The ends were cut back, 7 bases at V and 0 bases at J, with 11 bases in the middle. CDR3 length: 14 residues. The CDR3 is CASILGGSTDTQYF. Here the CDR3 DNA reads TGTGCCAGCATTCTTGGGGGGAGCACAGATACGCAGTATTTT.

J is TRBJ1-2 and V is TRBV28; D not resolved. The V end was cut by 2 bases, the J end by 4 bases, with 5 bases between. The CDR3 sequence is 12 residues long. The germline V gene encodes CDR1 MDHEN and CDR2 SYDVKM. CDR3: CASSLTVYGYTF. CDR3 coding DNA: TGTGCCAGCAGTTTAACTGTCTATGGCTACACCTTC.

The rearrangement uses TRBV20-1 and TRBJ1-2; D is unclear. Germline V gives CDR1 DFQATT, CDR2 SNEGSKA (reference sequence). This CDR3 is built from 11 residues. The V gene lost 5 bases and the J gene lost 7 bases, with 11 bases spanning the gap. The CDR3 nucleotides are TGCAGTGCTTCCCTCAGTCCTGGCTACACCTTC. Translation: CSASLSPGYTF.

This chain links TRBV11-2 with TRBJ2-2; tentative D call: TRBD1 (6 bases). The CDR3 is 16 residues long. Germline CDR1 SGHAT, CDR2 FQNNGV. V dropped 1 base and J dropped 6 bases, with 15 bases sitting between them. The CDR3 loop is CASSLVPGDLSGELFF. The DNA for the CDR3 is TGTGCCAGCAGCTTAGTTCCAGGGGATCTGTCCGGGGAGCTGTTTTTT.

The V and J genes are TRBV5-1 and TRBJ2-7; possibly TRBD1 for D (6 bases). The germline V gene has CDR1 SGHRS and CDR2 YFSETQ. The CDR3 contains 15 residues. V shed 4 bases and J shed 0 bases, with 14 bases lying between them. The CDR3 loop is CASSQKQGSSYEQYF. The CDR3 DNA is TGCGCCAGCAGCCAAAAACAGGGTAGCTCCTACGAGCAGTACTTC.

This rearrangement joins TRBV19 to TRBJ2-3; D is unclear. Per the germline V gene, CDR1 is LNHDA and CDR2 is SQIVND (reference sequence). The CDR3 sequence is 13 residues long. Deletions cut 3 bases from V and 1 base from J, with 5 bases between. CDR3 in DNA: TGTGCCAGTAGTATGACTCGCACAGATACGCAGTATTTT. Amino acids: CASSMTRTDTQYF. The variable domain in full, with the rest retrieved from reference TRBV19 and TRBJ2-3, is DGGITQSPKYLFRKEGQNVTLSCEQNLNHDAMYWYRQDPGQGLRLIYYSQIVNDFQKGDIAEGYSVSREKKESFPLTVTSAQKNPTAFYLCASSMTRTDTQYFGPGTRLTVL.

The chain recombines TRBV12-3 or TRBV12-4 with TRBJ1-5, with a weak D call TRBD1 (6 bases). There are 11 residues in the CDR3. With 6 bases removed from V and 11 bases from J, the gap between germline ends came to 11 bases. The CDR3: CASSTGTSQHF. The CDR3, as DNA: TGTGCCAGCAGCACAGGGACGTCCCAGCATTTT.

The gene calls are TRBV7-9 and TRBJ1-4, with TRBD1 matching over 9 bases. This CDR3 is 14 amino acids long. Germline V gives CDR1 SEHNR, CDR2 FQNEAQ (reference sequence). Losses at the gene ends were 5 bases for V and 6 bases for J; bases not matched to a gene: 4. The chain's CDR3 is CASSAWTGDEKLFF. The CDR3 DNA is TGTGCCAGCAGCGCATGGACAGGGGATGAAAAACTGTTTTTT. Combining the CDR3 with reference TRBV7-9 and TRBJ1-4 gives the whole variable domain DTGVSQNPRHKITKRGQNVTFRCDPISEHNRLYWYRQTLGQGPEFLTYFQNEAQLEKSRLLSDRFSAERPKGSFSTLEIQRTEQGDSAMYLCASSAWTGDEKLFFGSGTQLSVL.

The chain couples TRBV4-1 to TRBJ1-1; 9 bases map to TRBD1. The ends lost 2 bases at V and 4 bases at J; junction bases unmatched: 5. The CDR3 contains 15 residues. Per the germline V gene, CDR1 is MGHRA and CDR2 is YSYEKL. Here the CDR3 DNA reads TGCGCCAGCAGCCAATGGGGACAGGGATCCACTGAAGCTTTCTTT. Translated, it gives CASSQWGQGSTEAFF.

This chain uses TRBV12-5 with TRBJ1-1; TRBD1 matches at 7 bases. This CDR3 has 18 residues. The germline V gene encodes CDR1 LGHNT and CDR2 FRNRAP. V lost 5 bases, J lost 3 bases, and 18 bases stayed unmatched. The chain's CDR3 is CASGLLPHRGREDTEAFF. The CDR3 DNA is TGTGCTAGTGGTCTTCTTCCACACAGGGGTAGGGAGGACACTGAAGCTTTCTTT.

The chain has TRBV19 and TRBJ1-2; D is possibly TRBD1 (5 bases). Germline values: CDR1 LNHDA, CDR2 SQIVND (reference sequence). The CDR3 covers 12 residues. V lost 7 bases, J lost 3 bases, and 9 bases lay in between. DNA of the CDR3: TGTGCCAGTAATGGCAGGGACTATGGCTACACCTTC. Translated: CASNGRDYGYTF. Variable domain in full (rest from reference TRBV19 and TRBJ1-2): DGGITQSPKYLFRKEGQNVTLSCEQNLNHDAMYWYRQDPGQGLRLIYYSQIVNDFQKGDIAEGYSVSREKKESFPLTVTSAQKNPTAFYLCASNGRDYGYTFGSGTRLTVV.

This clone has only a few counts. CDR3 nucleotide sequence: TGTGCCAGCAGTTCCATCGGGGGGCGGAACTATGGCTACACCTTC. Its translation is CASSSIGGRNYGYTF. This chain uses TRBV27 with TRBJ1-2; tentatively, D is TRBD1 (6 bases). V was clipped by 4 bases and J by 2 bases, with 14 bases between them. The CDR3 sequence is 15 residues long. CDR1 and CDR2 (germline): MNHEY, SMNVEV (reference sequence).

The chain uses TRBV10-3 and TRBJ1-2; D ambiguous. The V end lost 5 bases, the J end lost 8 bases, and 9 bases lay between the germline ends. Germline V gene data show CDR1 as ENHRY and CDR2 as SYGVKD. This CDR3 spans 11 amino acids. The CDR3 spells CAISQAKGYTF. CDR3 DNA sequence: TGTGCCATCAGTCAGGCCAAGGGCTACACCTTC.

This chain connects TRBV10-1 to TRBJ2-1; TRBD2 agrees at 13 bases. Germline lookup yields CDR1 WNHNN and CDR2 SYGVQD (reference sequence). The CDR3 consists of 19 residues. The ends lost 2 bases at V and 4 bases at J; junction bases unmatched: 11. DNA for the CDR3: TGCGCCAGCAGTGAGGCCGGGGGAACTAGCGGGAGGGGATACAATGAGCAGTTCTTC. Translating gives CASSEAGGTSGRGYNEQFF.

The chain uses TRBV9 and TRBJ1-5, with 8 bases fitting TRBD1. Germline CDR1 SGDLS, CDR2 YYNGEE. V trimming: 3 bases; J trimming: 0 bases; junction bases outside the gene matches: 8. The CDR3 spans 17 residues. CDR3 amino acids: CASSAGQGRYSNQPQHF. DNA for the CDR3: TGTGCCAGCAGCGCAGGACAGGGAAGATATAGCAATCAGCCCCAGCATTTT.